This TCR beta chain emerged from a study of blood T cell repertoires in COVID-19 (dated by TCRdb to 2018 to 2020). Broadly, across the study: Collaborator samples came from the United States, Italy and Spain and covered acute and convalescent phases of COVID-19. Where HLA class I and class II types were available, the types were taken from metadata supplied by the sample provider, not from assay-based typing. Samples came from the ongoing ImmuneRACE study (first 160 participants) plus 1,254 subjects from 6 global collaborators. The dataset comprised deeply sampled blood TCRbeta repertoires from subjects exposed to, actively infected with, or recovered from COVID-19. The material from the prospective study consisted of cDNA or gDNA derived from T cells, B-cell-depleted T cells, or PBMCs. The repertoires were made available in a free public database intended to serve as a resource for research on the immune response to SARS-CoV-2. The sample metadata nearly always contained a de-identified subject ID, COVID-19 status, age in years and sex. The investigation overall reported the following: The amount of clinical and demographic metadata varied by source and participant and was provided uncurated.

TCRbeta CDR3 regions were amplified from genomic DNA using the immunoSEQ Assay, a bias-controlled multiplex PCR. Regarding the original processing steps: The number of nucleated cells in each sample was estimated from the amplification of reference gene primers within the assay. To quantify the absolute abundance of each unique TCRbeta CDR3 rearrangement, sequence reads were collapsed and filtered. Productive Simpson clonality was computed per sample as the square root of Simpson's diversity index over productive rearrangements. TCRdb provides this immuneACCESS table in a form limited to in-frame rearrangements. Some clones are lacking; in checked studies, under half of them reflect an unresolved V gene, and why the rest are absent is not known. V and J calls and clone size are copied from that table; D and trimming were computed from the DNA. Present in this sample are just over 250,000 clones, 80% to 90% of which were seen just once. Of the sample, about 4% falls within the top ten clones.

In the prospective study, participants were about 18 to 95 years old, resided in 20 to 30 geographic areas of the United States, and were enrolled through a virtual design. Cohort assignment in the prospective study relied on participant-reported clinical history from a screening survey and a study questionnaire. Each participant in the prospective study had whole blood, serum and a nasopharyngeal or oropharyngeal swab collected by mobile phlebotomists. Additional blood draws and questionnaires over an approximately two-month period could optionally be provided by prospective study participants. Blood samples from the prospective study were shipped frozen or at room temperature prior to DNA extraction. CDR1 and CDR2 are read off the germline V gene (reference sequence) as SGHAT and FQDESV. The junction shows trimming of 3 bases on V and 8 bases on J, plus 7 bases between the germline ends. The CDR3 covers 11 residues, taking in both the cysteine and the phenylalanine. The DNA shown is the 33-base CDR3, in frame from base 1.

In the case of this clone: Its recognized antigen is unknown. No base-level quality is on record; no much larger clone is a single base apart.

The sequence links TRBV11-1 to TRBJ1-1; there is no confident call for the D gene. What was sequenced was PBMCs or T cells enriched from blood (not recorded which). This clonotype originated in a man in his thirties or forties with acute COVID-19. For the CDR3, the sequence is CASSFSGEAFF. The sequenced DNA: TGTGCCAGCAGCTTCTCCGGGGAAGCTTTCTTT.